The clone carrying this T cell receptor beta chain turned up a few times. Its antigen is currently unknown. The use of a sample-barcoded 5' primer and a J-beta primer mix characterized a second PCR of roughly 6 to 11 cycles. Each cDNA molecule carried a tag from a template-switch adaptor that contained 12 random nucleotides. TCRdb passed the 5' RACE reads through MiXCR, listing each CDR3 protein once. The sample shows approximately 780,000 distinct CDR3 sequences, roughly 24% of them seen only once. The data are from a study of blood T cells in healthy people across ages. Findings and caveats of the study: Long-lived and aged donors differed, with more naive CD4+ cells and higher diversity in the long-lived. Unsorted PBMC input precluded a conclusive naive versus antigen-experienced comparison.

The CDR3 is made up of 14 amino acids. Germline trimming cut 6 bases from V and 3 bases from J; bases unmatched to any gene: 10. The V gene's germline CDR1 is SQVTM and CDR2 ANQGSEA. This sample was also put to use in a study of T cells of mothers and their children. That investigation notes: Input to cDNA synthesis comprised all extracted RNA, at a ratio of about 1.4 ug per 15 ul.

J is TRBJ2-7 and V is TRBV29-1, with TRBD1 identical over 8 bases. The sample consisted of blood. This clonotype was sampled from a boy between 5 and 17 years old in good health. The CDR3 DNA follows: TGCAGCGTGGGACCGGGACAGGCTAACTACGAGCAGTACTTC. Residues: CSVGPGQANYEQYF.